What follows are 2 T cell receptor beta chains derived from one specimen sequenced in a study of T cells after posttransplantation cyclophosphamide. Busulfan-fludarabine conditioning, marrow transplant, and cyclophosphamide on days +3 and +4 were administered. Sequenced by immunoSEQ multiplex PCR; TCRdb stores in-frame clones only, minus some. This sample carries thousands of clones and no singletons, and 10% to 15% goes to the top ten. Source: PBMCs, taken after allogeneic stem cell transplant with posttransplant cyclophosphamide. All receptors come from a female patient between 18 and 30 years old who received an allogeneic stem cell transplant from an unrelated donor, was CMV-positive, and had acute GVHD only. Some T cells may have come from the graft donor.

This clone was found many times. The CDR3 DNA follows: TGTGCCAGTAGCTTCGGCGAGGTTGCAGATACGCAGTATTTT. This gives the protein CASSFGEVADTQYF. This chain connects TRBV19 to TRBJ2-3, with unresolved D. Germline CDR1 and CDR2: LNHDA and SQIVND (reference sequence). CDR3 length: 14 residues. Trimming cost V 6 bases and J 4 bases, with 14 bases left between them. The variable domain in full, with the rest retrieved from reference TRBV19 and TRBJ2-3, is DGGITQSPKYLFRKEGQNVTLSCEQNLNHDAMYWYRQDPGQGLRLIYYSQIVNDFQKGDIAEGYSVSREKKESFPLTVTSAQKNPTAFYLCASSFGEVADTQYFGPGTRLTVL.

This clone was seen at least ten times. The J gene is TRBJ2-7, the V gene TRBV7-9, with 10 bases fitting TRBD2. The J segment lost 4 bases and the V segment lost 5 bases, leaving 11 bases of the junction unmatched. This CDR3 region has 16 residues. CDR1 and CDR2 (germline): SEHNR, FQNEAQ (reference sequence). The CDR3 sequence: CASSPALAGERYEQYF. CDR3 DNA sequence: TGTGCCAGCAGCCCAGCCCTAGCGGGAGAGAGGTACGAGCAGTACTTC.